Presented here are 17 T cell receptor beta chains from one specimen sequenced in a study of cytomegalovirus exposure and HLA in healthy donors. Primers included in the PCR were 60 Vbeta and 13 Jbeta primers. Data came from immunoSEQ multiplex PCR; TCRdb stores just in-frame clones and leaves some out. The data hold some 80,000 clones, with around 9.1% observed a single time. The source material was PBMCs. The source of these receptors is a man aged 60-69 years in good health and CMV-seropositive.

J is TRBJ2-5 and V is TRBV28; D possibly corresponds to TRBD2 (5 bases). Between the trimmed V and J ends, which lost 3 bases and 5 bases, there was a span of 16 bases. Germline V CDR1 and CDR2: MDHEN, SYDVKM. CDR3 size: 15 residues. The DNA for the CDR3 is TGTGCCAGCAGTTTCAAGGGAGCATTCAGCGAGACCCAGTACTTC. This gives the protein CASSFKGAFSETQYF.

The chain recombines TRBV6-4 with TRBJ2-7; TRBD2 aligns across 9 bases. Trimming removed 4 bases from V and 3 bases from J; junction bases left unmatched: 10. Germline-derived CDR1 and CDR2 are MRHNA and SNTAGT. The CDR3 has 16 residues. CDR3 DNA: TGTGCCAGCAGTGCAGGTCTAGCGGGGTTACTCTACGAGCAGTACGTC. Protein sequence: CASSAGLAGLLYEQYV.

The chain uses TRBV2 and TRBJ2-7; TRBD1 agrees at 8 bases. This CDR3 spans 15 amino acids. Per germline, CDR1 SNHLY and CDR2 FYNNEI. V lost 6 bases, J lost 6 bases, and 13 bases stayed unmatched. The DNA for the CDR3 is TGTGCCAGCAGCTACTTTCGGGACAGGTCCCCCGAGCAGTACGTC. This codes for CASSYFRDRSPEQYV.

The chain carries TRBV11-2 and TRBJ1-1, with a weak D call TRBD1 (5 bases). CDR1 SGHAT and CDR2 FQNNGV come from the germline V gene. The CDR3 sequence is 16 residues long. V lost 4 bases and J 5 bases, leaving 20 bases between the germline ends. This chain's CDR3 is CASSSGSGGKGTEAFF. CDR3 DNA: TGTGCCAGCAGCTCCGGGTCCGGAGGGAAGGGGACTGAAGCTTTCTTT.

This chain connects TRBV6-1 to TRBJ2-3; 7 bases match TRBD2. Trimming at V came to 2 bases and at J to 3 bases, leaving 5 bases not matched to a gene. CDR3 size: 15 residues. CDR1 is MNHNS and CDR2 is SASEGT in the germline V gene. In DNA, the CDR3 is TGTGCCAGCAGTGAAAGCGGGACCCGGACAGATACGCAGTATTTT. Protein: CASSESGTRTDTQYF.

This chain joins TRBV29-1 and TRBJ2-7, with 11 nucleotides matching TRBD1. CDR1 SQVTM and CDR2 ANQGSEA come from the germline V gene. The length of the CDR3 is 16 residues. Trimming took 4 bases from V and 5 from J; bases not matched to a gene: 13. The CDR3 protein is CSVVPDRDRGRNEQYV. Here the CDR3 DNA reads TGCAGCGTTGTTCCCGACCGGGACAGGGGGAGAAACGAGCAGTACGTC.

This sequence joins TRBV4-2 and TRBJ1-1; D remains ambiguous. CDR3 length equals 13 residues. Germline V gene data show CDR1 as LGHNA and CDR2 as YNFKEQ. The ends were cut back, 5 bases at V and 4 bases at J, with 11 bases in the middle. Written as DNA, the CDR3 is TGTGCCAGCAGCTTCGGGTTAGGCACTGAAGCTTTCTTT. It translates to CASSFGLGTEAFF.

This clone was detected a few times. This chain uses TRBV15 with TRBJ2-3, with 9 bases lining up with TRBD1. The CDR3 totals 17 residues. CDR1 and CDR2 from the germline V gene are LNHNV and YYDKDF (reference sequence). Losses at the gene ends were 8 bases for V and 1 base for J; bases not matched to a gene: 13. For the CDR3, the DNA is TGTGCCACCTCCGGGACAGGGTATGTTGCGGGCACAGATACGCAGTATTTT. Amino acids: CATSGTGYVAGTDTQYF.

A few counts support this clone. This sequence joins TRBV5-1 and TRBJ2-1; 7 bases map to TRBD2. The CDR3 has 13 amino acids. Germline CDR1 SGHRS, CDR2 YFSETQ. Trimming removed 8 bases from V and 9 bases from J; junction bases left unmatched: 11. CDR3 region: CASRWAGEGEQFF. CDR3 bases: TGCGCCAGTCGTTGGGCGGGAGAAGGTGAGCAGTTCTTC.

This clone was detected a few times. The chain links TRBV2 to TRBJ2-3, with 8 bases that match TRBD1. This CDR3 region has 16 residues. V lost 5 bases to trimming and J lost 5 bases; unmatched junction nucleotides: 12. Looked up from germline, CDR1 is SNHLY and CDR2 is FYNNEI. CDR3 nucleotide sequence: TGTGCCAGCAGTCCCCTGACAGGGGTGGGTGGAGATACGCAGTATTTT. Encoded protein: CASSPLTGVGGDTQYF.

This clone was counted a few times. The same CDR3 can be traced to other DNA sequences in this sample. This chain uses TRBV5-1 with TRBJ2-1, with TRBD2 matching over 8 bases. Germline loops: CDR1 SGHRS, CDR2 YFSETQ. J was trimmed by 3 bases and V by 0 bases; bases with no gene match: 2. This CDR3 has 15 residues. CDR3 amino acids: CASSLAGGIYNEQFF. The DNA of the CDR3 is TGCGCCAGCAGCTTGGCGGGGGGGATCTACAATGAGCAGTTCTTC.

In its sample, this clone was seen a few times. This chain uses TRBV2 with TRBJ2-2; D is undetermined. V lost 8 bases, J lost 7 bases, and 14 bases lay in between. The CDR3 has 13 amino acids. Germline V gives CDR1 SNHLY, CDR2 FYNNEI. The CDR3 DNA is TGTGCCAGCCAAAGGTCGACGGGCGGGGAGCTGTTTTTT. Its translation: CASQRSTGGELFF. The whole variable domain, remainder taken from reference TRBV2 and TRBJ2-2, is EPEVTQTPSHQVTQMGQEVILRCVPISNHLYFYWYRQILGQKVEFLVSFYNNEISEKSEIFDDQFSVERPDGSNFTLKIRSTKLEDSAMYFCASQRSTGGELFFGEGSRLTVL.

This clone was counted a few times. The chain has TRBV7-8 and TRBJ1-2; 8 bases match TRBD1. In germline, CDR1 is SGHVS, CDR2 FQNEAQ. The CDR3 spans 20 residues. J lost 0 bases, V lost 2 bases, and 17 bases had no gene match. In DNA form, the CDR3 reads TGTGCCAGCAGCTTAATCCGGTCAGGGGGCCTTCCTGCGGCTAACTATGGCTACACCTTC. This encodes CASSLIRSGGLPAANYGYTF.

The V and J genes are TRBV18 and TRBJ1-4; the D is unclear. The germline gives CDR1 KGHSH, CDR2 LQKENI. The V end was cut by 3 bases, the J end by 6 bases, with 5 bases between. This CDR3 comprises 12 residues. Here the CDR3 reads CASSPSDEKLFF. The DNA for the CDR3 is TGTGCCAGCTCACCCTCAGATGAAAAACTGTTTTTT.

The gene calls are TRBV6-6 and TRBJ1-5; D perhaps matches TRBD1 (5 bases). CDR3 length equals 16 residues. V lost 3 bases to trimming and J lost 0 bases, with 12 bases between them. Germline lookup yields CDR1 MNHNY and CDR2 SVGAGI (reference sequence). The CDR3 DNA reads TGTGCCAGCAGTTATGGGCGGACAACTAGCAATCAGCCCCAGCATTTT. It encodes CASSYGRTTSNQPQHF.

The V call is TRBV7-3, the J call TRBJ2-5; 7 bases are a match to TRBD2. The CDR3 sequence is 16 residues long. Trimming at V came to 5 bases and at J to 2 bases, leaving 11 bases not matched to a gene. Germline V gene data show CDR1 as SGHTA and CDR2 as FQGTGA. CDR3 in DNA: TGTGCCAGCAGCCGAACACGGGAGGCCCCACAAGAGACCCAGTACTTC. Amino acid sequence: CASSRTREAPQETQYF.

The chain carries TRBV6-4 and TRBJ1-2; the match to TRBD1 covers 7 bases. V lost 4 bases, J lost 6 bases, and 14 bases stayed unmatched. Per germline, CDR1 MRHNA and CDR2 SNTAGT. The CDR3 has 16 amino acids. For the CDR3, the DNA is TGTGCCAGCAGTGTCGACCGGCAGGGGGATATGGATGGCTACACCTTC. This sequence encodes CASSVDRQGDMDGYTF.